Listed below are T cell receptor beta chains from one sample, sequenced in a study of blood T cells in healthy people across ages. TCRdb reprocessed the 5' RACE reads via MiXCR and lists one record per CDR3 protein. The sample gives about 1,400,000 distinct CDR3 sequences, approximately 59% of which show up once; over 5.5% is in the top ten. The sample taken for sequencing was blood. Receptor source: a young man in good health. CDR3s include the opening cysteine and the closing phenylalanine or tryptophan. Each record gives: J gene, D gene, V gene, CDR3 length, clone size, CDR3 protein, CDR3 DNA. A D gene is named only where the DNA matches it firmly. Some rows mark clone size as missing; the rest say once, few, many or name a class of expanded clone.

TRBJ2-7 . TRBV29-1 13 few CSVEAGNPYEQYF TGCAGCGTTGAGGCTGGGAATCCCTACGAGCAGTACTTC
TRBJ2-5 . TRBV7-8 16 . CASSPPAGDPRETQYF TGTGCCAGCAGCCCTCCTGCTGGGGATCCGAGGGAGACCCAGTACTTC
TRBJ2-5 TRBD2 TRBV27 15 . CASSLGGLAGETQYF TGTGCCAGCAGTTTAGGAGGACTAGCGGGAGAGACCCAGTACTTC
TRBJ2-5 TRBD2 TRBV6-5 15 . CASSQLAEGGSEQYF TGTGCCAGCAGCCAACTAGCGGAGGGGGGTAGTGAGCAGTACTTC
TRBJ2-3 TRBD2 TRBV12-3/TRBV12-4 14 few CASSQLAGGDTQYF TGTGCCAGCAGTCAACTAGCGGGAGGGGATACGCAGTATTTT
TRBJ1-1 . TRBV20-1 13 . CSAREAGGTEAFF TGCAGTGCTAGAGAGGCCGGGGGGACTGAAGCTTTCTTT
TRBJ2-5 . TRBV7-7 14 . CASSLSTEEETQYF TGTGCTAGCAGCTTGAGCACGGAGGAAGAGACCCAGTACTTC
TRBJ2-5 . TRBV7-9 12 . CASSWPGDEQYF TGTGCCAGCAGTTGGCCGGGGGATGAGCAGTACTTC
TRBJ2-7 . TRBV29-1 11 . CSVDLGSEQYF TGCAGCGTTGATTTGGGGAGCGAGCAGTACTTC
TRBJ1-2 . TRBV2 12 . CASTLRDYGYTF TGTGCCAGCACCCTGCGGGACTATGGCTACACCTTC
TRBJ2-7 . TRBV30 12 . CAWSYQGYEQYF TGTGCCTGGAGTTATCAGGGTTACGAGCAGTACTTC
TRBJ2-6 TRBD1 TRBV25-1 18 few CASSWDNTGGSGANVLTF TGTGCCAGCAGTTGGGACAATACAGGGGGCTCTGGGGCCAACGTCCTGACTTTC
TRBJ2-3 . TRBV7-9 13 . CASKRDEQGTQYF TGTGCCAGCAAGAGGGACGAGCAGGGTACGCAGTATTTT
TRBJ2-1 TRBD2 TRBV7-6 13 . CASSLGGLAREFF TGTGCCAGCAGCTTAGGGGGACTAGCACGTGAGTTCTTC
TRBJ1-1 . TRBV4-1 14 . CASSQLPLNTEAFF TGCGCCAGCAGCCAACTTCCCCTGAACACTGAAGCTTTCTTT
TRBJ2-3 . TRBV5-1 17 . CASTVGTTSSATDTQYF TGCGCCAGCACCGTCGGTACCACTAGCAGTGCGACAGATACGCAGTATTTT
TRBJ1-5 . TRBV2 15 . CASTGLRGSHQPQHF TGTGCCAGCACCGGGCTTAGGGGCTCACATCAGCCCCAGCATTTT
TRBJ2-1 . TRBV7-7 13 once CASSVDAVSEQFF TGTGCTAGCAGCGTAGATGCAGTCAGTGAGCAGTTCTTC
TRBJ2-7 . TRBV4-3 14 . CASSQDLGVTEQYF TGCGCCAGCAGCCAAGATCTGGGGGTAACCGAGCAGTACTTC
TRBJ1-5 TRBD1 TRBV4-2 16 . CASSQLRDRGSQPQHF TGTGCCAGCAGCCAACTCCGGGACAGGGGATCTCAGCCCCAGCATTTT
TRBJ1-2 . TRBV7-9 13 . CASSLAAEYGYTF TGTGCCAGCAGCTTAGCAGCAGAATATGGCTACACCTTC
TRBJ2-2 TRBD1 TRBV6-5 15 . CASGSADREIGELFF TGTGCCAGCGGTAGTGCGGACAGGGAAATCGGGGAGCTGTTTTTT
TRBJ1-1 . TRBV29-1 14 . CSVDENNMNTEAFF TGCAGCGTTGACGAGAATAACATGAACACTGAAGCTTTCTTT
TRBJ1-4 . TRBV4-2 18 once CASSSPLGSDRLNEKLFF TGTGCCAGCAGCTCACCATTGGGGTCCGACAGACTTAATGAAAAACTGTTTTTT
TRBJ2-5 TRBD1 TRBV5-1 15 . CASSSTGDRRETQYF TGCGCCAGCAGCTCCACAGGGGATAGAAGAGAGACCCAGTACTTC
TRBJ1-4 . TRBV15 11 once CATSRGEKLFF TGTGCCACCAGCAGAGGTGAAAAACTGTTTTTT
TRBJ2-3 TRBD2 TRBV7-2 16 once CASSLAVAGDRDTQYF TGTGCCAGCAGCTTAGCGGTAGCGGGTGACCGGGATACGCAGTATTTT
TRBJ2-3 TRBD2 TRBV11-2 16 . CASSLGRPSGNYTQYF TGTGCCAGCAGCTTAGGAAGGCCTAGCGGGAACTATACGCAGTATTTT
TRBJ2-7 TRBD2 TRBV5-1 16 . CASSWGQKRGDYEQYF TGCGCCAGCAGCTGGGGGCAAAAGCGGGGGGACTACGAGCAGTACTTC
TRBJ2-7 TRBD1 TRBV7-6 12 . CASSGGTGKQYF TGTGCCAGCAGCGGCGGGACAGGGAAACAGTACTTC